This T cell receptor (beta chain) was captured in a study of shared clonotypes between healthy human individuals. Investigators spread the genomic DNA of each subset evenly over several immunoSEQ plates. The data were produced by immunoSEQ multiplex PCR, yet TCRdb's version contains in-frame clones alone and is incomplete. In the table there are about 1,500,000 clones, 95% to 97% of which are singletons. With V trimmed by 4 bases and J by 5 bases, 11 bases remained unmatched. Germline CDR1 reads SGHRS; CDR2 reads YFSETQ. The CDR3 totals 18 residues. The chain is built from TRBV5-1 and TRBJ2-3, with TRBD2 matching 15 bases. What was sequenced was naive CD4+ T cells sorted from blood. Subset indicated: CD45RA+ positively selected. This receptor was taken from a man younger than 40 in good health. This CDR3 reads CASSVIPGTSGGRDTQYF. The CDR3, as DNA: TGCGCCAGCAGCGTGATCCCAGGGACTAGCGGGGGGCGAGATACGCAGTATTTT.